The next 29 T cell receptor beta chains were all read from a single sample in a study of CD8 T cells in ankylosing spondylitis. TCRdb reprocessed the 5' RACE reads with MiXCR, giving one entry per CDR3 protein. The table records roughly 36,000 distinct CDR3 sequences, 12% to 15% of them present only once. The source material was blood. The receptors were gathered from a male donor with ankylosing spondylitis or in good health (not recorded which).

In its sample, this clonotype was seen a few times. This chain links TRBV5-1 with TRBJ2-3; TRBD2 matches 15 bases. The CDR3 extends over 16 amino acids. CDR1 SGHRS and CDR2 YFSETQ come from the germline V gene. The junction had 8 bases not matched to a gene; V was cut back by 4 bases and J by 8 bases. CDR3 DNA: TGCGCCAGCAGCACCAGGACTAGCGGGGGGGCGTCTACGCAGTATTTT. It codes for CASSTRTSGGASTQYF.

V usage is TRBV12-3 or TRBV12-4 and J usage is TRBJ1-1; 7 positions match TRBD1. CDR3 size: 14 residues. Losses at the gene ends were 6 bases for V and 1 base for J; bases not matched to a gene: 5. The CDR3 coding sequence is TGTGCCAGCAGCCCCCGGACAGGGAACACTGAAGCTTTCTTT. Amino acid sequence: CASSPRTGNTEAFF.

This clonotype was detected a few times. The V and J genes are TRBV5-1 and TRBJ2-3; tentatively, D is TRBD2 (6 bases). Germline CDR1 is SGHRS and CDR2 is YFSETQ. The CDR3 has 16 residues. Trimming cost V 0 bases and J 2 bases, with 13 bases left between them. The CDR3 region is CASSLEAPSDTDTQYF. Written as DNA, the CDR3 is TGCGCCAGCAGCTTGGAAGCCCCTAGCGACACAGATACGCAGTATTTT.

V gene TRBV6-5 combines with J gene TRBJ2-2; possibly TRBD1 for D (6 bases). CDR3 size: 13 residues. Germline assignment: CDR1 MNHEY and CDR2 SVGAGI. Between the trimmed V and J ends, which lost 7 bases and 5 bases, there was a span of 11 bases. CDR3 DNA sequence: TGTGCCAGCATCAGCACAGGGACCGGGGAGCTGTTTTTT. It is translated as CASISTGTGELFF.

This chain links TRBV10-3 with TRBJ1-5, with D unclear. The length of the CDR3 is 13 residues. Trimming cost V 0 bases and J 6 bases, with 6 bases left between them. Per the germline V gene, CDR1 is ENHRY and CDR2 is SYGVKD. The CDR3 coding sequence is TGTGCCATCAGTGAGTCGGTAGGTCAGCCCCAGCATTTT. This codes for CAISESVGQPQHF.

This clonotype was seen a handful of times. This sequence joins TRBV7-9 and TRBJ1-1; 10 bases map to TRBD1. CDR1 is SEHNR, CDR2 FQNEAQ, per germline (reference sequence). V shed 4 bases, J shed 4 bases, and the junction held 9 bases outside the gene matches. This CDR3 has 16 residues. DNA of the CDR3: TGTGCCAGCAGCTCCTTGACAGGGGGCCGGGGCACTGAAGCTTTCTTT. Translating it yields CASSSLTGGRGTEAFF.

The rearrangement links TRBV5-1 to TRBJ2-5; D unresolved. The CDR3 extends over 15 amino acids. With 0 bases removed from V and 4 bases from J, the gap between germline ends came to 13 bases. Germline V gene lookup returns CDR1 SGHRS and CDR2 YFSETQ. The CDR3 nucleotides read TGCGCCAGCAGCTTGGCAACGCAGTCCGGAGAGACCCAGTACTTC. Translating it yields CASSLATQSGETQYF.

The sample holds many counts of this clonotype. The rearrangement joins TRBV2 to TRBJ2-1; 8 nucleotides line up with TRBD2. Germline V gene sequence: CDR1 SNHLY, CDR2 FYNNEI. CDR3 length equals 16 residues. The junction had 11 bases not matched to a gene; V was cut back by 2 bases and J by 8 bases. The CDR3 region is CASSERIAGGRHEQFF. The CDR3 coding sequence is TGTGCCAGCAGTGAACGGATCGCGGGGGGAAGGCATGAGCAGTTCTTC. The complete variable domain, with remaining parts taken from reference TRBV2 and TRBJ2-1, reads EPEVTQTPSHQVTQMGQEVILRCVPISNHLYFYWYRQILGQKVEFLVSFYNNEISEKSEIFDDQFSVERPDGSNFTLKIRSTKLEDSAMYFCASSERIAGGRHEQFFGPGTRLTVL.

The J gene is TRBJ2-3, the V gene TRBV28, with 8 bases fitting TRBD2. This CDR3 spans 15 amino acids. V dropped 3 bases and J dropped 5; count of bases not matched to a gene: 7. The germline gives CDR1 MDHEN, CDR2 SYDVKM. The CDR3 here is CASSLSGGRLDTQYF. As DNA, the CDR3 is TGTGCCAGCAGTTTGAGCGGGGGTCGATTAGATACGCAGTATTTT.

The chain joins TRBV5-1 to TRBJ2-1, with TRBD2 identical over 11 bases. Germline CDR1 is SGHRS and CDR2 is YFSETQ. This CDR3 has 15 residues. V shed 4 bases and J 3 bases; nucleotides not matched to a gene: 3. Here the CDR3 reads CASSRGLAGYNEQFF. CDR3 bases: TGCGCCAGCAGCCGCGGACTAGCGGGCTACAATGAGCAGTTCTTC.

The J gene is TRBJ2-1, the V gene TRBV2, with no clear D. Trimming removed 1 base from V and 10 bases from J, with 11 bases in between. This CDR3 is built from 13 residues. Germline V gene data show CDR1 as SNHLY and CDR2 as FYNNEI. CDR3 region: CASSEVKVGEQFF. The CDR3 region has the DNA TGTGCCAGCAGTGAAGTTAAGGTTGGGGAGCAGTTCTTC. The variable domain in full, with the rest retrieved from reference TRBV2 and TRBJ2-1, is EPEVTQTPSHQVTQMGQEVILRCVPISNHLYFYWYRQILGQKVEFLVSFYNNEISEKSEIFDDQFSVERPDGSNFTLKIRSTKLEDSAMYFCASSEVKVGEQFFGPGTRLTVL.

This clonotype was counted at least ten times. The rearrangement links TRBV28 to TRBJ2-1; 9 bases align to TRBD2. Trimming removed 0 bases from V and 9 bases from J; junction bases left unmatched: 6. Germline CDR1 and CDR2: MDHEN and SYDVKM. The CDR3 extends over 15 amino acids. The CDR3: CASSLWRGGLSEQFF. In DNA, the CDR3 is TGTGCCAGCAGTTTATGGCGGGGGGGCTTGAGTGAGCAGTTCTTC.

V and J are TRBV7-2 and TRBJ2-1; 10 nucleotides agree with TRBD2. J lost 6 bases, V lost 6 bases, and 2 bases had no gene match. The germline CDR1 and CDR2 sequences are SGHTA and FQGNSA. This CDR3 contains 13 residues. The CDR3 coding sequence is TGTGCCAGCAGAGAGCGGGGGGGCAATGAGCAGTTCTTC. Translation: CASRERGGNEQFF.

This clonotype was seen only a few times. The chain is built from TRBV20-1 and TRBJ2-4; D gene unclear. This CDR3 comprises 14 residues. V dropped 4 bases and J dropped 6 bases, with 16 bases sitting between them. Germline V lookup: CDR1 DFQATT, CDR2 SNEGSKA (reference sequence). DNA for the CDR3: TGCAGTGCTACAGACAAGTGGACGGTAAACATTCAGTACTTC. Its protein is CSATDKWTVNIQYF.

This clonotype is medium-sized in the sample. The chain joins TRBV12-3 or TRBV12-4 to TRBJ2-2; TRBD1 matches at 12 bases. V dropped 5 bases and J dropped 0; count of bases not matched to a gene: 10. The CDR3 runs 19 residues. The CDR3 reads CASSPYPGTGGANTGELFF. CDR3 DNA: TGTGCCAGCAGTCCCTACCCCGGGACAGGGGGCGCGAACACCGGGGAGCTGTTTTTT.

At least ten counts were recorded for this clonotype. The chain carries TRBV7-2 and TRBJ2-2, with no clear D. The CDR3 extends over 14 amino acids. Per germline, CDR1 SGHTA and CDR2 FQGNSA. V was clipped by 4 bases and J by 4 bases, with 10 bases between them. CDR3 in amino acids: CASSSLPGTGELFF. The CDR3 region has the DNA TGTGCCAGCAGCTCCCTCCCGGGCACCGGGGAGCTGTTTTTT.

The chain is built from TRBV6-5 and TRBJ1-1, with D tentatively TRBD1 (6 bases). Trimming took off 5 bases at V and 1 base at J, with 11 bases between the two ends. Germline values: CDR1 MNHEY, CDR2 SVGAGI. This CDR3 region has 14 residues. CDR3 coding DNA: TGTGCCAGCAGTGGGGGACATAAGAACACTGAAGCTTTCTTT. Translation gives CASSGGHKNTEAFF.

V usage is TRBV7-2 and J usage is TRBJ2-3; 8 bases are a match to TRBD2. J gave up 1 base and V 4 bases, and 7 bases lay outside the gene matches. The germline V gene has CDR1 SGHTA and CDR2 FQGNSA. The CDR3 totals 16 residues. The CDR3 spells CASSSEAGAGTDTQYF. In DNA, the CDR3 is TGTGCCAGCAGCTCCGAAGCGGGAGCGGGCACAGATACGCAGTATTTT.

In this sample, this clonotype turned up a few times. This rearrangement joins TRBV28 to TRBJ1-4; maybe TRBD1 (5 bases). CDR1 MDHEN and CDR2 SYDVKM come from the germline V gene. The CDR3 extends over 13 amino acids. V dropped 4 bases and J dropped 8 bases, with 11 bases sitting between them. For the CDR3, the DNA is TGTGCCAGCAGTTGGGCGGGACCAGAAAAACTGTTTTTT. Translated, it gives CASSWAGPEKLFF.

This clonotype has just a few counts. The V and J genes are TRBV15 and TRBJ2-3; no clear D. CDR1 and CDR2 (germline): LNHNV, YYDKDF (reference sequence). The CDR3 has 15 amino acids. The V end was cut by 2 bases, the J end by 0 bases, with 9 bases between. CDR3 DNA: TGTGCCACCAGCAGATTCGTCGGGAGCACAGATACGCAGTATTTT. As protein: CATSRFVGSTDTQYF.

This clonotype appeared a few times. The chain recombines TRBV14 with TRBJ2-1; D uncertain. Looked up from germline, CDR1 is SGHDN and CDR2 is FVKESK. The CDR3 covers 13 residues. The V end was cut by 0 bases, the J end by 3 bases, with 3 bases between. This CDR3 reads CASSQENYNEQFF. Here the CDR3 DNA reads TGTGCCAGCAGCCAAGAAAACTACAATGAGCAGTTCTTC.

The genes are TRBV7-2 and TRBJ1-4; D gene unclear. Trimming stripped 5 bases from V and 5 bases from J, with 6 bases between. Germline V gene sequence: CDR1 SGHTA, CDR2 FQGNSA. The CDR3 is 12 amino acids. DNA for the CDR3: TGTGCCAGCAGCCCCCTAAATGAAAAACTGTTTTTT. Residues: CASSPLNEKLFF.

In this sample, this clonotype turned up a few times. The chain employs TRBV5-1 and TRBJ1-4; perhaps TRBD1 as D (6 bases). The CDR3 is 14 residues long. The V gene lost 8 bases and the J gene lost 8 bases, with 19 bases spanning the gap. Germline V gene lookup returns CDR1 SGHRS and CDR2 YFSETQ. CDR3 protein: CASSSGGGNEKLFF. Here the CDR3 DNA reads TGCGCCAGTTCCTCCGGAGGGGGGAACGAAAAACTGTTTTTT.

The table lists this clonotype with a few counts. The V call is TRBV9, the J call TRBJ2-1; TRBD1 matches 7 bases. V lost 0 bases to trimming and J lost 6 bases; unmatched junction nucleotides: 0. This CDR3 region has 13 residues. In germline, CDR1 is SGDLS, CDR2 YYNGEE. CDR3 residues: CASSVAGGNEQFF. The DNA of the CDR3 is TGTGCCAGCAGCGTAGCAGGGGGCAATGAGCAGTTCTTC. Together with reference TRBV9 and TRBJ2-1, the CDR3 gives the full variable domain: DSGVTQTPKHLITATGQRVTLRCSPRSGDLSVYWYQQSLDQGLQFLIQYYNGEERAKGNILERFSAQQFPDLHSELNLSSLELGDSALYFCASSVAGGNEQFFGPGTRLTVL.

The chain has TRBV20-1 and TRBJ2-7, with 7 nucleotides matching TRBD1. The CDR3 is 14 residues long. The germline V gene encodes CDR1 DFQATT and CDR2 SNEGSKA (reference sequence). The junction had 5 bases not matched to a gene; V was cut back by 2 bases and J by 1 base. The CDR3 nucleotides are TGCAGTGCTAGACGGTCAGGGGGATCCTACGAGCAGTACTTC. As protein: CSARRSGGSYEQYF.

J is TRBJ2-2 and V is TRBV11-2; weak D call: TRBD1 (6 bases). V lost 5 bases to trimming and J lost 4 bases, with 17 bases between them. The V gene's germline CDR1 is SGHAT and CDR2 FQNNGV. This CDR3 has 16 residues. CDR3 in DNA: TGTGCCAGCAGCCTCGGACAGCCCGGCGGCACCGGGGAGCTGTTTTTT. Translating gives CASSLGQPGGTGELFF.

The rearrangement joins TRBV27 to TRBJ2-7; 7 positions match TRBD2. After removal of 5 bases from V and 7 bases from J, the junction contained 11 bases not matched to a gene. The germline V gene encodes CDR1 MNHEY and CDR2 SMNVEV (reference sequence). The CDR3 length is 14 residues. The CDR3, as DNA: TGTGCCAGCAGTCGCTTGACTAGCCGACCGGAGCAGTACTTC. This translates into CASSRLTSRPEQYF.

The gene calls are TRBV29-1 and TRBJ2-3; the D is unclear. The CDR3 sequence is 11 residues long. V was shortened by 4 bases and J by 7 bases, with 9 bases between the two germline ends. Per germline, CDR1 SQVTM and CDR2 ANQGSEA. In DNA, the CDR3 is TGCAGCGTTGCTTTGGCCAATACGCAGTATTTT. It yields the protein CSVALANTQYF.

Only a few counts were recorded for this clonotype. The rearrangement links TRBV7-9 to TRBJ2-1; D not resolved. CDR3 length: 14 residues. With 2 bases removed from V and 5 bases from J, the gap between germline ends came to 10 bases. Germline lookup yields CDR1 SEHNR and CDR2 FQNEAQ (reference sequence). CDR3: CASSLTGSNNEQFF. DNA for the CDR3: TGTGCCAGCAGCTTAACGGGCAGCAACAATGAGCAGTTCTTC.